The 26 T cell receptor beta chains in this list originate from one sample, sequenced in a study of control samples from healthy donors and cancer patients. Measured with immunoSEQ multiplex PCR; TCRdb has only the in-frame clones, and not every one. The sample lists roughly 370,000 clones; about 93% were seen once. The sequenced sample consisted of PBMCs. These receptors were collected from a man aged 35 to 55 with head and neck cancer.

About this clone: This specimen includes other DNA sequences encoding the same CDR3. J is TRBJ2-7 and V is TRBV7-2; no firm D call. Trimming cost V 3 bases and J 0 bases, with 6 bases left between them. The germline gives CDR1 SGHTA, CDR2 FQGNSA. The CDR3 has 13 residues. CDR3 sequence reads: CASSFSSSYEQYF. The DNA of the CDR3 is TGTGCCAGCAGCTTTTCCAGCTCCTACGAGCAGTACTTC.

The rearrangement links TRBV5-5 to TRBJ2-1; D is ambiguous. The CDR3 spans 15 residues. The V end was cut by 2 bases, the J end by 2 bases, with 11 bases between. The germline gives CDR1 SGHKS, CDR2 YYEKEE (reference sequence). This chain's CDR3 is CASSFDSATYNEQFF. CDR3 nucleotide sequence: TGTGCCAGCAGCTTCGACTCGGCGACCTACAATGAGCAGTTCTTC.

This sequence joins TRBV11-1 and TRBJ1-2; D gene unclear. The germline CDR1 and CDR2 sequences are SGHAT and FQDESV (reference sequence). This CDR3 contains 15 residues. V dropped 2 bases and J dropped 7 bases, with 17 bases sitting between them. The CDR3 spells CASSLPGVMIGGYTF. The DNA for the CDR3 is TGTGCCAGCAGCTTACCGGGAGTTATGATCGGTGGCTACACCTTC.

V and J are TRBV7-9 and TRBJ2-7; TRBD2 matches 8 bases. Trimming took 0 bases from V and 5 from J; bases not matched to a gene: 6. The CDR3 extends over 15 amino acids. Per germline, CDR1 SEHNR and CDR2 FQNEAQ (reference sequence). The CDR3 nucleotides read TGTGCCAGCAGCTTAGCTCTCGGGAGGGTCCACGAGCAGTACTTC. It yields the protein CASSLALGRVHEQYF. The variable domain in full, with the rest retrieved from reference TRBV7-9 and TRBJ2-7, is DTGVSQNPRHKITKRGQNVTFRCDPISEHNRLYWYRQTLGQGPEFLTYFQNEAQLEKSRLLSDRFSAERPKGSFSTLEIQRTEQGDSAMYLCASSLALGRVHEQYFGPGTRLTVT.

The rearrangement uses TRBV6-2 or TRBV6-3 and TRBJ2-7; D unresolved. CDR3 length: 13 amino acids. The V end was cut by 3 bases, the J end by 3 bases, with 9 bases between. Germline-derived CDR1 and CDR2 are MNHEY and SVGEGT. As DNA, the CDR3 is TGTGCCAGCAGTTATCGGACCCACTACGAGCAGTACTTC. Translated, it gives CASSYRTHYEQYF.

The rearrangement links TRBV28 to TRBJ1-1; TRBD1 might be the D (5 bases). Trimming stripped 6 bases from V and 5 bases from J, with 19 bases between. Germline lookup yields CDR1 MDHEN and CDR2 SYDVKM. CDR3 length: 15 amino acids. CDR3 nucleotide sequence: TGTGCCAGCAGCTCGCCGTGGGGGAGAGGGACTGAAGCTTTCTTT. Translated: CASSSPWGRGTEAFF.

Here the CDR3 DNA reads TGTGCCAGCAGACCTTACGACAGGGAAGGCTCCGAGCAGTACTTC. It specifies CASRPYDREGSEQYF. This chain joins TRBV27 and TRBJ2-7, with TRBD1 matching 7 bases. Trimming removed 6 bases from V and 6 bases from J; junction bases left unmatched: 14. The CDR3 spans 15 residues. CDR1 is MNHEY, CDR2 SMNVEV, per germline (reference sequence).

The gene calls are TRBV24-1 and TRBJ2-3; 7 nucleotides agree with TRBD2. This CDR3 comprises 15 residues. V shed 9 bases, J shed 7 bases, and the junction held 15 bases outside the gene matches. CDR1 and CDR2 from the germline V gene are KGHDR and SFDVKD. The CDR3 DNA reads TGTGCCACCGGCCGGGGGGACGGGTTGGCTTATACGCAGTATTTT. Residues: CATGRGDGLAYTQYF.

This sequence joins TRBV28 and TRBJ1-3, with D maybe TRBD1 (6 bases). There are 15 residues in the CDR3. Trimming took off 7 bases at V and 3 bases at J, with 16 bases between the two ends. Germline V gene data show CDR1 as MDHEN and CDR2 as SYDVKM. The CDR3 sequence is CASTHSRGVGNTIYF. In nucleotides, the CDR3 is TGTGCCAGCACTCATTCGAGGGGGGTTGGAAACACCATATATTTT.

V and J are TRBV5-1 and TRBJ2-3; 14 positions agree with TRBD2. The trim removed 4 bases at V and 2 bases at J, leaving 3 bases unmatched. The CDR3 sequence is 16 residues long. Germline-derived CDR1 and CDR2 are SGHRS and YFSETQ. As DNA, the CDR3 is TGCGCCAGCAGCCAGGGACTAGCGGGAGTCACAGATACGCAGTATTTT. Its translation: CASSQGLAGVTDTQYF. Based on the CDR3 plus reference TRBV5-1 and TRBJ2-3, the full variable domain is KAGVTQTPRYLIKTRGQQVTLSCSPISGHRSVSWYQQTPGQGLQFLFEYFSETQRNKGNFPGRFSGRQFSNSRSEMNVSTLELGDSALYLCASSQGLAGVTDTQYFGPGTRLTVL.

This chain links TRBV20-1 with TRBJ2-7, with D perhaps TRBD2 (6 bases). The length of the CDR3 is 11 residues. CDR1 and CDR2 from the germline V gene are DFQATT and SNEGSKA (reference sequence). In DNA form, the CDR3 reads TGCAGCATGACGGGAGAGTACGAGCAGTACTTC. As protein: CSMTGEYEQYF.

V gene TRBV6-5 combines with J gene TRBJ2-1; TRBD1 is a possible D gene (6 bases). This CDR3 contains 14 residues. V was trimmed by 5 bases and J by 5 bases, leaving 13 bases between them. Germline V gene lookup returns CDR1 MNHEY and CDR2 SVGAGI. The CDR3 coding sequence is TGTGCCAGCAGTAAGACAGGCCTGGACAATGAGCAGTTCTTC. Translating it yields CASSKTGLDNEQFF.

V is TRBV19 and J is TRBJ2-7; D is possibly TRBD2 (5 bases). This CDR3 has 13 residues. Looked up from germline, CDR1 is LNHDA and CDR2 is SQIVND (reference sequence). Trimming took 7 bases from V and 2 from J, leaving 12 bases between them. The CDR3 DNA sequence: TGTGCCAGTAAAGAGGGCCCGGCCTACGAGCAGTACTTC. Amino acid sequence: CASKEGPAYEQYF.

The V call is TRBV5-4, the J call TRBJ2-6, with 12 bases identical to TRBD1. The germline V gene has CDR1 SGHNT and CDR2 YYREEE (reference sequence). The CDR3 consists of 19 residues. Unmatched junction bases numbered 10, after V lost 4 bases and J lost 2 bases. The CDR3 DNA is TGTGCCAGCAGCCGGGGGACAGGGGGCGTTGGCGCTGGGGCCAACGTCCTGACTTTC. It translates to CASSRGTGGVGAGANVLTF.

The rearrangement links TRBV27 to TRBJ1-2; D call uncertain. Germline V gene lookup returns CDR1 MNHEY and CDR2 SMNVEV (reference sequence). The CDR3 contains 13 residues. Trimming cost V 7 bases and J 6 bases, with 15 bases left between them. The DNA of the CDR3 is TGTGCCAGCACGGGCGATGCTCTCCATGGCTACACCTTC. As protein: CASTGDALHGYTF.

The rearrangement uses TRBV27 and TRBJ2-7, with D hard to call. Trimming removed 0 bases from V and 2 bases from J, with 14 bases in between. Germline CDR1 reads MNHEY; CDR2 reads SMNVEV (reference sequence). The CDR3 is 16 amino acids. The CDR3 DNA reads as TGTGCCAGCAGTTTATCGAAAGTGCTGAGGCCCTACGAGCAGTACTTC. The encoded protein is CASSLSKVLRPYEQYF.

V gene TRBV5-1 combines with J gene TRBJ2-2, with D perhaps matching TRBD1 (5 bases). The CDR3 covers 14 residues. Trimming cost V 0 bases and J 4 bases, with 7 bases left between them. In germline, CDR1 is SGHRS, CDR2 YFSETQ. CDR3 residues: CASSLDRPTGELFF. The CDR3 DNA sequence: TGCGCCAGCAGCTTGGACAGGCCCACCGGGGAGCTGTTTTTT.

The chain recombines TRBV3-1 (or the pseudogene TRBV3-2) with TRBJ2-1; 12 positions match TRBD2. With 5 bases clipped from V and 8 bases from J, the junction kept 7 bases outside the gene matches. The CDR3 has 15 residues. Per the germline V gene, CDR1 is LGHDT and CDR2 is YNNKEL (reference sequence). This CDR3 is CASSKTSGSRDEQFF. The CDR3, as DNA: TGTGCCAGCAGCAAGACTAGCGGGAGTAGGGATGAGCAGTTCTTC.

In its sample, this clone was seen once. The rearrangement joins TRBV2 to TRBJ2-5; tentative D call: TRBD2 (5 bases). The V gene's germline CDR1 is SNHLY and CDR2 FYNNEI. The CDR3 sequence is 12 residues long. Trimming stripped 7 bases from V and 4 bases from J, with 10 bases between. CDR3 DNA sequence: TGTGCCAGCACCCGGGAAGTAGAGACCCAGTACTTC. It yields the protein CASTREVETQYF.

J is TRBJ1-2 and V is TRBV27, with a weak D call TRBD1 (5 bases). This CDR3 contains 14 residues. V was cut by 4 bases and J by 4 bases, with 13 bases left in between. The germline V gene encodes CDR1 MNHEY and CDR2 SMNVEV (reference sequence). CDR3 DNA sequence: TGTGCCAGCAGTTCGTCCGGGACTCTCTATGGCTACACCTTC. Amino acid sequence: CASSSSGTLYGYTF.

This sequence joins TRBV5-5 and TRBJ2-3, with D perhaps TRBD1 (6 bases). Per germline, CDR1 SGHKS and CDR2 YYEKEE (reference sequence). The V and J ends lost 4 bases and 4 bases respectively, with 19 bases between them. The length of the CDR3 is 16 residues. The CDR3 spells CASSGGQFGVADTQYF. In DNA form, the CDR3 reads TGTGCCAGCAGCGGAGGACAGTTCGGGGTGGCAGATACGCAGTATTTT.

The rearrangement links TRBV2 to TRBJ1-1; 7 nucleotides match TRBD1. The junction had 8 bases not matched to a gene; V was cut back by 3 bases and J by 1 base. The V gene's germline CDR1 is SNHLY and CDR2 FYNNEI. This CDR3 region has 16 residues. CDR3 region: CASSDPTGPSNTEAFF. As DNA, the CDR3 is TGTGCCAGCAGTGATCCGACAGGGCCTTCGAACACTGAAGCTTTCTTT.

This chain uses TRBV7-9 with TRBJ2-5; 8 bases are shared with TRBD1. V dropped 5 bases and J dropped 5; count of bases not matched to a gene: 7. The V gene's germline CDR1 is SEHNR and CDR2 FQNEAQ (reference sequence). This CDR3 spans 14 amino acids. CDR3 protein: CASSRDRSGETQYF. In DNA, the CDR3 is TGTGCCAGCAGCCGGGACAGGTCAGGGGAGACCCAGTACTTC.

The chain's CDR3 is CASYDYKQETQYF. In DNA form, the CDR3 reads TGCGCCAGTTACGACTACAAACAAGAGACCCAGTACTTC. This rearrangement joins TRBV5-1 to TRBJ2-5; D might be TRBD2 (5 bases). Germline CDR1 reads SGHRS; CDR2 reads YFSETQ. The CDR3 spans 13 residues. Deletions cut 8 bases from V and 2 bases from J, with 13 bases between.

This clone was detected only once. This chain connects TRBV3-1 (or the pseudogene TRBV3-2) to TRBJ2-4; TRBD2 is a possible D gene (5 bases). V was shortened by 1 base and J by 5 bases, with 9 bases between the two germline ends. CDR3 length: 14 amino acids. Germline lookup yields CDR1 LGHDT and CDR2 YNNKEL (reference sequence). The CDR3 reads CASSQAGSQNIQYF. The CDR3 bases are TGTGCCAGCAGCCAAGCGGGATCCCAAAACATTCAGTACTTC.

This chain links TRBV30 with TRBJ1-2; TRBD1 is a possible D gene (5 bases). From germline, CDR1 is GTSNPN and CDR2 SVGIG (reference sequence). V was clipped by 0 bases and J by 6 bases, with 14 bases between them. The CDR3 sequence is 14 residues long. In nucleotides, the CDR3 is TGTGCCTGGAGTGTGGGGCAGGCCTTCGATGGCTACACCTTC. Protein product: CAWSVGQAFDGYTF.